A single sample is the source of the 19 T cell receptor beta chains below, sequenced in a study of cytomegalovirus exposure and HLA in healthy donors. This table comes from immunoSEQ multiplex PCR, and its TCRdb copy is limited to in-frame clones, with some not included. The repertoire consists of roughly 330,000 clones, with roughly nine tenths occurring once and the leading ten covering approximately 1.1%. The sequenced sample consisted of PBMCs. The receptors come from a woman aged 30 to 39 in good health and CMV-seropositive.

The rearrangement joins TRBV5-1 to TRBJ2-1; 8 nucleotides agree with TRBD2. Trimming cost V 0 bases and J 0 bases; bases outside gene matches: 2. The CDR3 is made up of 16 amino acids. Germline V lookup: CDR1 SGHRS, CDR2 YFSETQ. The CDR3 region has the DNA TGCGCCAGCAGCTTGGGACTAGCGTACTCCTACAATGAGCAGTTCTTC. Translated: CASSLGLAYSYNEQFF.

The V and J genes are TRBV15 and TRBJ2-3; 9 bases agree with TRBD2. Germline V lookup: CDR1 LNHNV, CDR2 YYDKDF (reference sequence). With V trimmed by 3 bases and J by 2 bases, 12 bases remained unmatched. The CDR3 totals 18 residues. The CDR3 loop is CATSRVVLAGNHTDTQYF. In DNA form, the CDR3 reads TGTGCCACCAGCAGGGTGGTTCTAGCGGGAAACCACACAGATACGCAGTATTTT.

CDR3 loop: CASGLAFTGELFF. The CDR3 DNA reads as TGCGCCAGCGGACTAGCCTTTACCGGGGAGCTGTTTTTT. The chain uses TRBV4-1 and TRBJ2-2; 8 bases line up with TRBD2. The germline V gene has CDR1 MGHRA and CDR2 YSYEKL. CDR3 length equals 13 residues. Unmatched junction bases numbered 4, after V lost 8 bases and J lost 5 bases.

Here the CDR3 reads CASSLTPGLAASTDTQYF. Written as DNA, the CDR3 is TGTGCCAGCAGCTTAACGCCGGGACTAGCGGCTAGCACAGATACGCAGTATTTT. V and J are TRBV7-3 and TRBJ2-3; TRBD2 agrees at 11 bases. CDR3 length: 18 residues. Trimming removed 0 bases from V and 0 bases from J; junction bases left unmatched: 5. Looked up from germline, CDR1 is SGHTA and CDR2 is FQGTGA.

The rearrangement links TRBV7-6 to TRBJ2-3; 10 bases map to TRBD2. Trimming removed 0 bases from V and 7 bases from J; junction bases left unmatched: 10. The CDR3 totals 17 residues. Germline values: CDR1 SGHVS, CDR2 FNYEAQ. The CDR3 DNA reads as TGTGCCAGCAGCTTAGCGCTAGCGGGGGCTTCTAGAAATACGCAGTATTTT. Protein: CASSLALAGASRNTQYF. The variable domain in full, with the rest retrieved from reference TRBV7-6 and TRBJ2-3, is GAGVSQSPRYKVTKRGQDVALRCDPISGHVSLYWYRQALGQGPEFLTYFNYEAQQDKSGLPNDRFSAERPEGSISTLTIQRTEQRDSAMYRCASSLALAGASRNTQYFGPGTRLTVL.

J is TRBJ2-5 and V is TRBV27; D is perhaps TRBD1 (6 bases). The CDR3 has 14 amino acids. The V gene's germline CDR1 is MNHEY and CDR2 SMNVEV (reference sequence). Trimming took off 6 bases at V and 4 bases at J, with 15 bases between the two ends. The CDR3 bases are TGTGCCAGCAGGCGGACAGTCGGATCAGAGACCCAGTACTTC. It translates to CASRRTVGSETQYF.

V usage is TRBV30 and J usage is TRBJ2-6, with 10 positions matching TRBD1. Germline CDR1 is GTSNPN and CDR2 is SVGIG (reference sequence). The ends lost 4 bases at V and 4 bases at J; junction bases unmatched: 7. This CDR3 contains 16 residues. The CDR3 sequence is CAWTGTGVSGANVLTF. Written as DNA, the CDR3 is TGTGCCTGGACGGGGACAGGGGTATCGGGGGCCAACGTCCTGACTTTC.

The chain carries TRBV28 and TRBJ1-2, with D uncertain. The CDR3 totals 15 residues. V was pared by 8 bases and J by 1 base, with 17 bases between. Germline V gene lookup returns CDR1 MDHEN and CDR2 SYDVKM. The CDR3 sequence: CASFSGGRINYGYTF. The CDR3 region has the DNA TGTGCCAGCTTTTCGGGAGGGCGGATTAACTATGGCTACACCTTC.

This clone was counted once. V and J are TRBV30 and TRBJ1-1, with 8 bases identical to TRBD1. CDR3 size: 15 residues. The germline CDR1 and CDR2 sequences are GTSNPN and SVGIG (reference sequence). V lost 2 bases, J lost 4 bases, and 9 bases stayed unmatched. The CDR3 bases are TGTGCCTGGAGTTTCAGGGGGCGACAGAGCACTGAAGCTTTCTTT. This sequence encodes CAWSFRGRQSTEAFF.

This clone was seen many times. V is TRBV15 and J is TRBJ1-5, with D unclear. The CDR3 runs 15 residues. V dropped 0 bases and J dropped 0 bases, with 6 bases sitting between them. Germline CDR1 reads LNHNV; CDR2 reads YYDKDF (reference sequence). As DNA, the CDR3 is TGTGCCACCAGCAGAGAAGCCGTTAGCAATCAGCCCCAGCATTTT. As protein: CATSREAVSNQPQHF.

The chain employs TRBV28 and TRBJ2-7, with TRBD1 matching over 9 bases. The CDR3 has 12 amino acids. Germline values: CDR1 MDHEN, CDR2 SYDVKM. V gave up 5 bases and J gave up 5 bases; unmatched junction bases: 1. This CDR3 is CASSRDRDEQYF. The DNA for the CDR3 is TGTGCCAGCAGTAGGGACAGGGACGAGCAGTACTTC.

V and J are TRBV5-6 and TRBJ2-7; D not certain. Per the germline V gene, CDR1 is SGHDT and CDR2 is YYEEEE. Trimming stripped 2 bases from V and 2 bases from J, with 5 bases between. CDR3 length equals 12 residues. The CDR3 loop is CASSLFTYEQYF. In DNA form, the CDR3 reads TGTGCCAGCAGCTTATTCACCTACGAGCAGTACTTC.

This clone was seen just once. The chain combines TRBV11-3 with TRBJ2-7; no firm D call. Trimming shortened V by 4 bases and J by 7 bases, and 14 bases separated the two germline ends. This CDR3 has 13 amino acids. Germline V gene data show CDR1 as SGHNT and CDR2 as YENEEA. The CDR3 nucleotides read TGTGCCAGCAGCTACACGGCCCTAGGGGAGCAGTACTTC. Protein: CASSYTALGEQYF.

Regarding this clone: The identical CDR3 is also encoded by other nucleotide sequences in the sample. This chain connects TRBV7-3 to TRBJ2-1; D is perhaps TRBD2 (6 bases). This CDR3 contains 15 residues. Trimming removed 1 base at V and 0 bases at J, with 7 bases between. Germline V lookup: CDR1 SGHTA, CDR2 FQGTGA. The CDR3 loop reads CASSLIGSSYNEQFF. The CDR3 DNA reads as TGTGCCAGCAGCTTAATCGGGAGCTCCTACAATGAGCAGTTCTTC.

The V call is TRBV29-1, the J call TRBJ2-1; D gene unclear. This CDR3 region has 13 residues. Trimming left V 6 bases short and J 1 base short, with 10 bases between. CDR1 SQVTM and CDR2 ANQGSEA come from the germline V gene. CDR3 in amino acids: CSVAAASYNEQFF. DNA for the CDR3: TGCAGCGTCGCGGCGGCATCCTACAATGAGCAGTTCTTC.

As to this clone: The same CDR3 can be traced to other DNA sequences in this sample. CDR3 sequence (DNA): TGCGCCAGCAGCTTGGGGGGCGGTAGCTCCTACAATGAGCAGTTCTTC. Translation: CASSLGGGSSYNEQFF. This sequence joins TRBV5-1 and TRBJ2-1; possible D gene TRBD1, 5 bases. This CDR3 is built from 16 residues. Germline CDR1 is SGHRS and CDR2 is YFSETQ. Trimming left V 0 bases short and J 0 bases short, with 10 bases between.

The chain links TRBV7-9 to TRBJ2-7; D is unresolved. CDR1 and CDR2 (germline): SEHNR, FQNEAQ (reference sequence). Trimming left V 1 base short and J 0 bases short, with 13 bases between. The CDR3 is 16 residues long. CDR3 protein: CASSLGVGKSSYEQYF. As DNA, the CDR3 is TGTGCCAGCAGCTTAGGGGTCGGAAAGAGCTCCTACGAGCAGTACTTC.

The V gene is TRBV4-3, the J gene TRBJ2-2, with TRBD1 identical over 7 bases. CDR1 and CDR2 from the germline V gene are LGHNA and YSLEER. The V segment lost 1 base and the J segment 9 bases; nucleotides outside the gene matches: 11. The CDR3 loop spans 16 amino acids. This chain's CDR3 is CASSQGTSYRGRELFF. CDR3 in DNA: TGCGCCAGCAGCCAAGGGACCTCATACAGGGGCCGGGAGCTGTTTTTT.

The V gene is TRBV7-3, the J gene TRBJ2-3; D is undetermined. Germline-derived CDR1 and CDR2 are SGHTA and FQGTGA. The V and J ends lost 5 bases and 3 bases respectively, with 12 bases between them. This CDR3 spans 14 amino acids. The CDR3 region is CASSPTGWTDTQYF. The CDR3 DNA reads TGTGCCAGCAGCCCTACCGGGTGGACAGATACGCAGTATTTT.